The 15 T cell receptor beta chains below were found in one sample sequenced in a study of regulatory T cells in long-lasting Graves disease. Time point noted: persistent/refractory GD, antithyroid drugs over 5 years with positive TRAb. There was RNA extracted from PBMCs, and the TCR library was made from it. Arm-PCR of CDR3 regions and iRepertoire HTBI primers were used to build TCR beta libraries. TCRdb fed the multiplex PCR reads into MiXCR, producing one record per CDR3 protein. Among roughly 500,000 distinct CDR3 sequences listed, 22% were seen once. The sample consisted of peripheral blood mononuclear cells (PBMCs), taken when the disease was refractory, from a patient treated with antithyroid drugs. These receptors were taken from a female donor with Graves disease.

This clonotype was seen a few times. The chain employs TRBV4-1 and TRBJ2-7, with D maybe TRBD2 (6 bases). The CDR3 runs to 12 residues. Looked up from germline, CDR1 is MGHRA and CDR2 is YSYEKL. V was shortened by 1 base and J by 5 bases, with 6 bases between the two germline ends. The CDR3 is CASSQGGDEQYF. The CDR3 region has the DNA TGCGCCAGCAGCCAAGGGGGGGACGAGCAGTACTTC.

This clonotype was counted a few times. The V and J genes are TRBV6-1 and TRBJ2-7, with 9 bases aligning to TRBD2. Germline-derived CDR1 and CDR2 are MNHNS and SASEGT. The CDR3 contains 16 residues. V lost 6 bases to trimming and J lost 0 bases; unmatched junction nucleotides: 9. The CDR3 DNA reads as TGTGCCAGCAGCCACCCCGGCGGGAGGGGCTCCTACGAGCAGTACTTC. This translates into CASSHPGGRGSYEQYF.

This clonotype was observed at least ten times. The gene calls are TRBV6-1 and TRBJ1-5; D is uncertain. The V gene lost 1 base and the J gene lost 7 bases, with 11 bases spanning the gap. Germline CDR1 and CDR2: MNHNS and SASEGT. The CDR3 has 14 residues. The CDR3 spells CASSEERVGQPQHF. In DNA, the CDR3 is TGTGCCAGCAGTGAAGAAAGGGTTGGACAGCCCCAGCATTTT.

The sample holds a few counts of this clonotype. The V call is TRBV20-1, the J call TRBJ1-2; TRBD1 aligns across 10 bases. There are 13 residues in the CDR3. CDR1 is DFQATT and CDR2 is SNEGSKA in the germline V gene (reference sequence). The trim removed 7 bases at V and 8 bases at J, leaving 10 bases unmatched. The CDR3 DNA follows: TGCAGTGTGTCGATAGGACAGGGGGGCGGCTACACCTTC. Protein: CSVSIGQGGGYTF.

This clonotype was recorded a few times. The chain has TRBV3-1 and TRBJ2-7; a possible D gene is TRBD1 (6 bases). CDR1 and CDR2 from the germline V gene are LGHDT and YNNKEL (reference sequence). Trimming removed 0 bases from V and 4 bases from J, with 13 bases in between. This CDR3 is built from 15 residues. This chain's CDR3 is CASSQDLRTAYEQYF. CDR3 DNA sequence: TGTGCCAGCAGCCAAGATCTGAGGACAGCATACGAGCAGTACTTC.

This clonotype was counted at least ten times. CDR3 loop: CASSRIGQGRAFF. The CDR3 nucleotides read TGTGCCAGCAGCCGTATAGGACAGGGGAGGGCTTTCTTT. This chain connects TRBV3-1 to TRBJ1-1; 9 bases agree with TRBD1. V was clipped by 4 bases and J by 11 bases; unmatched bases: 8. The CDR3 length is 13 residues. Germline V gene data show CDR1 as LGHDT and CDR2 as YNNKEL (reference sequence).

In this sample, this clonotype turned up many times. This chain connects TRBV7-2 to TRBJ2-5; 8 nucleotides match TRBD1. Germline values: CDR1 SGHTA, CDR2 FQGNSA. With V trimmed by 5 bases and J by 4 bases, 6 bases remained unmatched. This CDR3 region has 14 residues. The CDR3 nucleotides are TGTGCCAGCAGCCTCACCGGGACAGGAGAGACCCAGTACTTC. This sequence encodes CASSLTGTGETQYF.

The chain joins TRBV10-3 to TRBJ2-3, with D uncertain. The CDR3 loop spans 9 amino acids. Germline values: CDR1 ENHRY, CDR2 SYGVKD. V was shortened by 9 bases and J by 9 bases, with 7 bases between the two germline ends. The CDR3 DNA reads TGTGCCATGAGGCTGACGCAGTATTTT. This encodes CAMRLTQYF.

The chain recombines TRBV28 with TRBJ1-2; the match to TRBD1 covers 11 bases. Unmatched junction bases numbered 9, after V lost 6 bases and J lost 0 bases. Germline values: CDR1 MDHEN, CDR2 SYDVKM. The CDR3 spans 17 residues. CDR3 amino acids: CASSTGTGGVTNYGYTF. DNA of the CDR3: TGTGCCAGCAGCACCGGGACAGGGGGAGTTACTAACTATGGCTACACCTTC.

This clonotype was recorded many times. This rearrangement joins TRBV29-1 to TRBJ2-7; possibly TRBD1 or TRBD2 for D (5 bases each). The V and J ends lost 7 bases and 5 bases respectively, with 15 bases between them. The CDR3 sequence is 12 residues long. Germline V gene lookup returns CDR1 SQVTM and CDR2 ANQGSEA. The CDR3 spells CSAGTPQNEQYF. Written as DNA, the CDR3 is TGCAGCGCCGGGACCCCGCAGAACGAGCAGTACTTC.

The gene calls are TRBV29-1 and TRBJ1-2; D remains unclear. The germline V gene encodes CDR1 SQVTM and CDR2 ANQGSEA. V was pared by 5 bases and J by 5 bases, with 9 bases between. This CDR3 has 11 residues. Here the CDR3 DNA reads TGCAGCGTTATAGAGACTTATGGCTACACCTTC. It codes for CSVIETYGYTF.

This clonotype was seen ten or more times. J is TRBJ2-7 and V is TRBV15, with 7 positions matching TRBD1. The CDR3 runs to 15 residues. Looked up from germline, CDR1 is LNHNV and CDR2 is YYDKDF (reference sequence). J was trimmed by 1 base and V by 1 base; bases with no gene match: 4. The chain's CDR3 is CATSRGPGGSYEQYF. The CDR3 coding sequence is TGTGCCACCAGCAGAGGGCCAGGGGGTTCCTACGAGCAGTACTTC.

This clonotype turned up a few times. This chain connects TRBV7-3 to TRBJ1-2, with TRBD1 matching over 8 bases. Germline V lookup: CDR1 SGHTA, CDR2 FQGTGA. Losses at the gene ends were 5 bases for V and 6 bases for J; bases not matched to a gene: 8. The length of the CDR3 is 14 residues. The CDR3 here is CASSAAGGFNGYTF. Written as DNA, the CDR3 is TGTGCCAGCAGCGCCGCAGGGGGCTTTAATGGCTACACCTTC. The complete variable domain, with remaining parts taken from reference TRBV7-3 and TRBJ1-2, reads GAGVSQTPSNKVTEKGKYVELRCDPISGHTALYWYRQSLGQGPEFLIYFQGTGAADDSGLPNDRFFAVRPEGSVSTLKIQRTERGDSAVYLCASSAAGGFNGYTFGSGTRLTVV.

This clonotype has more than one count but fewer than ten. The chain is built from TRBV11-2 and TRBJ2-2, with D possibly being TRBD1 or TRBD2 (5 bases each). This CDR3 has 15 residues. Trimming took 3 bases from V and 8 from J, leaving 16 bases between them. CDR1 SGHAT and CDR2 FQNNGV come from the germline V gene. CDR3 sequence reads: CASSFPGTAQGELFF. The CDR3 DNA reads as TGTGCCAGCAGCTTTCCCGGGACGGCTCAGGGGGAGCTGTTTTTT.

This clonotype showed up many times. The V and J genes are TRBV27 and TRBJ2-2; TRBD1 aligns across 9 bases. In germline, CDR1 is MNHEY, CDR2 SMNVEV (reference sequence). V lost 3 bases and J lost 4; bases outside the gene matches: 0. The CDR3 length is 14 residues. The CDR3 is CASSLDRGTGELFF. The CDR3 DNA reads TGTGCCAGCAGTTTGGACAGGGGCACCGGGGAGCTGTTTTTT.